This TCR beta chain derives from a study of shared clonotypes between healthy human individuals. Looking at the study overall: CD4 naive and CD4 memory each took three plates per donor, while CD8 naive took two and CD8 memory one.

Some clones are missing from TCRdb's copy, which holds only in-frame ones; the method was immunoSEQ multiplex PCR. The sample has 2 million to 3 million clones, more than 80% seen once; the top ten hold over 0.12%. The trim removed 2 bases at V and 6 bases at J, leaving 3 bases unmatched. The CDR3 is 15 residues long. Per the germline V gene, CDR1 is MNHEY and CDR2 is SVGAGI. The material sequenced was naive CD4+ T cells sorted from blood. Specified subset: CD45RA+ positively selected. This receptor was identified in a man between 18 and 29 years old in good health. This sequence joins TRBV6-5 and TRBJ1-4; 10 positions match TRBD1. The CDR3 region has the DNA TGTGCCAGCAGTTACCAGGGACAGGGGTATGAAAAACTGTTTTTT. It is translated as CASSYQGQGYEKLFF.